The TCR beta chain under discussion was sequenced for a study of cytomegalovirus exposure and HLA in healthy donors. Study background: The same platform used for the approximately 670 first-cohort repertoires was also used for the 120 or so validation repertoires, as a later analysis reported.

Concerning this clone: Its antigen remains unidentified.

Profiling relied on immunoSEQ multiplex PCR, and the TCRdb table lists in-frame clones only, not all of them. The data show more than 110,000 clones, 94% seen once. Study observations and caveats: Some TCR beta chains (more than 150 of them) were listed as cytomegalovirus-associated. Subsequent analysis showed first-cohort TCR clusters tending to co-occur in over a hundred validation repertoires.

The junction had 5 bases not matched to a gene; V was cut back by 5 bases and J by 0 bases. This CDR3 contains 16 residues. Germline V gene sequence: CDR1 KGHSH, CDR2 LQKENI. This receptor was obtained from a man aged 18 to 30 in good health and CMV-seropositive. The sample taken for sequencing was PBMCs. The chain couples TRBV18 to TRBJ2-1, with TRBD2 matching over 9 bases. CDR3 nucleotides: TGTGCCAGCTCAGGGACTAGCAGAGGCTCCTACAATGAGCAGTTCTTC. Encoded protein: CASSGTSRGSYNEQFF.